The text below deals with one TCR beta chain. The antigen remains undetermined. Some clones are missing from TCRdb's copy, which holds only in-frame ones; the method was immunoSEQ multiplex PCR. The data hold roughly 200,000 clones, with about 93% observed a single time. This specimen comes from a study of T cell responses to AZD1222 COVID-19 vaccine. The germline gives CDR1 SSHAT, CDR2 FNYEAQ (reference sequence). This CDR3 spans 13 amino acids. V lost 5 bases and J lost 4, with 11 bases in between. The study, taken as a whole, reports: Every sample of the repertoires postdated the peak T cell response.

The sample was peripheral blood, taken on day 0 of MenACWY control vaccination. V usage is TRBV7-7 and J usage is TRBJ2-5; D remains ambiguous. The sequence came from an adult in good health. CDR3 DNA sequence: TGTGCCAGCAGCCCCTCGGTTCGAGAGACCCAGTACTTC. Translated, it gives CASSPSVRETQYF.